The 25 T cell receptor beta chains below were found in one sample sequenced in a study of T-cell reconstitution after alpha-beta-depleted transplantation in children. TCRbeta library construction was performed incorporating unique molecular identifiers. Using its own MiXCR run on the PCR reads, TCRdb lists one record per CDR3 protein. The table has 580,000 or so distinct CDR3 sequences, about 23% seen once. Source: PBMCs, mostly from graft donor cells, taken 360 days after TCRalphabeta/CD19-depleted stem cell transplant. The receptors derive from a boy under two years old who had a stem cell transplant for acute myeloid leukemia, so the T cells may come from the graft donor.

This clonotype has more than one count but fewer than ten. CDR3: CASSSPGNTGELFF. The CDR3 nucleotides are TGTGCCAGCAGTTCCCCAGGGAACACCGGGGAGCTGTTTTTT. The chain uses TRBV6-5 and TRBJ2-2; D unclear. The CDR3 has 14 residues. V was shortened by 4 bases and J by 1 base, with 7 bases between the two germline ends. Germline CDR1 is MNHEY and CDR2 is SVGAGI.

Regarding this clonotype: This could be a read error, since a much larger clone is one nucleotide away. This rearrangement joins TRBV4-2 to TRBJ2-5, with D possibly being TRBD2 (6 bases). Looked up from germline, CDR1 is LGHNA and CDR2 is YNFKEQ. The CDR3 is 14 amino acids. Trimming shortened V by 4 bases and J by 5 bases, and 14 bases separated the two germline ends. The CDR3 is CASSPGDVWETQYF. The DNA of the CDR3 is TGTGCCAGCAGCCCGGGGGACGTGTGGGAGACCCAGTACTTC.

This clonotype was seen repeatedly, ten times or more. The gene calls are TRBV6-5 and TRBJ1-5, with D possibly matching TRBD1 (5 bases). The CDR3 is 18 residues long. Trimming removed 0 bases from V and 0 bases from J, with 15 bases in between. Germline V gives CDR1 MNHEY, CDR2 SVGAGI. DNA of the CDR3: TGTGCCAGCAGTTACTCGTTTGGCGGAGGGGCTAGCAATCAGCCCCAGCATTTT. It is translated as CASSYSFGGGASNQPQHF.

J is TRBJ2-1 and V is TRBV5-6, with 10 bases matching TRBD2. The CDR3 totals 17 residues. Germline V lookup: CDR1 SGHDT, CDR2 YYEEEE. Trimming at V came to 6 bases and at J to 6 bases, leaving 15 bases not matched to a gene. This CDR3 reads CASTNPGLGLAFNEQFF. The CDR3, as DNA: TGTGCCAGCACCAATCCCGGACTGGGACTAGCGTTCAATGAGCAGTTCTTC.

Many counts were recorded for this clonotype. The CDR3 DNA follows: TGTGCCAGCAGCCAAGAAACAGATACGCAGTATTTT. Amino acids: CASSQETDTQYF. The rearrangement uses TRBV3-1 and TRBJ2-3; no clear D gene. This CDR3 contains 12 residues. Germline V CDR1 and CDR2: LGHDT, YNNKEL (reference sequence). Trimming removed 0 bases at V and 3 bases at J, with 1 base between.

This clonotype was counted between two and nine times. This chain links TRBV11-2 with TRBJ2-3; a possible D gene is TRBD2 (5 bases). The CDR3 totals 13 residues. Germline V gene data show CDR1 as SGHAT and CDR2 as FQNNGV. V lost 7 bases to trimming and J lost 4 bases, with 12 bases between them. Here the CDR3 reads CASMTRTADTQYF. The CDR3 bases are TGTGCCAGCATGACTCGGACTGCAGATACGCAGTATTTT.

In this sample, this clonotype turned up a few times. The chain has TRBV25-1 and TRBJ2-5, with 7 bases aligning to TRBD2. CDR1 and CDR2 from the germline V gene are MGHDK and SYGVNS. This CDR3 contains 14 residues. V shed 5 bases, J shed 5 bases, and the junction held 8 bases outside the gene matches. The CDR3 spells CASSWEGREETQYF. The DNA for the CDR3 is TGTGCCAGCAGTTGGGAGGGACGGGAGGAGACCCAGTACTTC.

A note on this clonotype: The junction departs from the called germline gene at one end, perhaps through a read error. This chain connects TRBV5-1 to TRBJ2-1; 10 nucleotides agree with TRBD1. The germline V gene encodes CDR1 SGHRS and CDR2 YFSETQ. CDR3 length: 12 amino acids. The CDR3: CASRLQEDRGVF. In DNA, the CDR3 is TGCGCCAGCAGGTTGCAGGAGGACAGGGGGGTCTTC.

The chain uses TRBV5-1 and TRBJ2-1; no clear D. Per germline, CDR1 SGHRS and CDR2 YFSETQ. CDR3 length: 16 amino acids. Trimming stripped 2 bases from V and 4 bases from J, with 16 bases between. DNA of the CDR3: TGCGCCAGCAGCTTTACGGGTTCTATTTCGTACAATGAGCAGTTCTTC. Protein: CASSFTGSISYNEQFF.

Many counts were recorded for this clonotype. This chain links TRBV5-1 with TRBJ1-1; D is possibly TRBD1 (5 bases). This CDR3 contains 15 residues. Trimming pared 4 bases from V and 0 bases from J, leaving 13 bases between. Per the germline V gene, CDR1 is SGHRS and CDR2 is YFSETQ. CDR3 in DNA: TGCGCCAGCAGCCTACAGGAAGTGGTGAACACTGAAGCTTTCTTT. Translation gives CASSLQEVVNTEAFF.

The rearrangement joins TRBV10-3 to TRBJ2-2; no clear D gene. CDR3 size: 17 residues. Per germline, CDR1 ENHRY and CDR2 SYGVKD. V was shortened by 0 bases and J by 1 base, with 12 bases between the two germline ends. CDR3 nucleotide sequence: TGTGCCATCAGTGAGTCCGGGCTGACCCTGAACACCGGGGAGCTGTTTTTT. It encodes CAISESGLTLNTGELFF.

This rearrangement joins TRBV7-3 to TRBJ2-3, with 11 bases aligning to TRBD2. The V gene end was trimmed by 5 bases and the J gene end by 4 bases; junction bases not matched to a gene: 5. CDR3 length: 15 residues. The germline gives CDR1 SGHTA, CDR2 FQGTGA. CDR3 bases: TGTGCCAGCAGCGTTAGCGGGGGGGCCTCAGATACGCAGTATTTT. Translation: CASSVSGGASDTQYF.

This clonotype was seen only a few times. The rearrangement uses TRBV20-1 and TRBJ2-2; possible D gene TRBD2, 6 bases. The germline V gene encodes CDR1 DFQATT and CDR2 SNEGSKA (reference sequence). The CDR3 consists of 17 residues. The V gene lost 5 bases and the J gene lost 0 bases, with 19 bases spanning the gap. CDR3 amino acids: CSALQRVVRTNTGELFF. The CDR3 region has the DNA TGCAGTGCTCTCCAGCGGGTTGTCCGAACGAACACCGGGGAGCTGTTTTTT.

This clonotype was recorded many times. The genes are TRBV3-1 and TRBJ2-5; perhaps TRBD2 as D (6 bases). Germline loops: CDR1 LGHDT, CDR2 YNNKEL (reference sequence). V was clipped by 4 bases and J by 3 bases, with 9 bases between them. The CDR3 is 13 amino acids. CDR3: CASSLLAEETQYF. The CDR3 DNA is TGTGCCAGCAGCCTTTTAGCGGAAGAGACCCAGTACTTC.

CDR3: CASSQDGGIDSEAFF. The CDR3 bases are TGCGCCAGCAGCCAAGACGGGGGCATAGACTCTGAAGCTTTCTTT. The V and J genes are TRBV4-3 and TRBJ1-1; D might be TRBD1 (6 bases). Germline V CDR1 and CDR2: LGHNA, YSLEER. The CDR3 consists of 15 residues. The V end lost 0 bases, the J end lost 6 bases, and 14 bases lay between the germline ends.

Ten or more counts support this clonotype. V usage is TRBV27 and J usage is TRBJ2-7; D might be TRBD1 (6 bases). The CDR3 is 16 amino acids. V gave up 5 bases and J gave up 0 bases, with 17 bases separating them. Germline values: CDR1 MNHEY, CDR2 SMNVEV (reference sequence). The CDR3 protein is CASSPRTRTASYEQYF. The CDR3 DNA is TGTGCCAGCAGTCCTCGGACCCGGACAGCCTCCTACGAGCAGTACTTC.

Comment on this clonotype: At one end the junction does not follow the germline gene, possibly because of a read error. The gene calls are TRBV20-1 and TRBJ1-1; 8 positions match TRBD1. CDR1 and CDR2 from the germline V gene are DFQATT and SNEGSKA (reference sequence). The CDR3 sequence is 16 residues long. CDR3 in DNA: TGCAGTGCTGGAGACCTATTCAGGGGGCGCCGGACTGAAGCTTTCTTT. Translated, it gives CSAGDLFRGRRTEAFF.

This clonotype was seen many times. For the CDR3, the DNA is TGTGCCAGCAGCCGAACGACAGGCACAGATACGCAGTATTTT. It specifies CASSRTTGTDTQYF. J is TRBJ2-3 and V is TRBV5-5; a weak D match, TRBD1 (5 bases). The germline V gene has CDR1 SGHKS and CDR2 YYEKEE (reference sequence). The V end lost 4 bases, the J end lost 1 base, and 10 bases lay between the germline ends. This CDR3 has 14 residues.

This clonotype was observed a handful of times. The chain combines TRBV20-1 with TRBJ2-1, with TRBD2 matching 11 bases. This CDR3 has 17 amino acids. Trimming took 0 bases from V and 3 from J; bases not matched to a gene: 7. Germline V CDR1 and CDR2: DFQATT, SNEGSKA (reference sequence). The CDR3 here is CSARDSSGGAFYNEQFF. CDR3 coding DNA: TGCAGTGCTAGAGATAGTAGCGGGGGGGCTTTCTACAATGAGCAGTTCTTC.

There are a few counts of this clonotype. This chain joins TRBV20-1 and TRBJ2-5; unclear D gene. CDR1 DFQATT and CDR2 SNEGSKA come from the germline V gene (reference sequence). This CDR3 has 11 residues. V lost 8 bases and J 2 bases, leaving 9 bases between the germline ends. The CDR3 DNA reads TGCAGTTCAGAACAGCAAGAGACCCAGTACTTC. The encoded protein is CSSEQQETQYF.

V is TRBV10-3 and J is TRBJ2-2; D gene uncertain. Trimming removed 8 bases at V and 1 base at J, with 14 bases between. This CDR3 has 15 amino acids. Germline CDR1 ENHRY, CDR2 SYGVKD. CDR3 sequence (DNA): TGTGCCATCTGGCGCGGAGTACAGAACACCGGGGAGCTGTTTTTT. Translated, it gives CAIWRGVQNTGELFF.

The table lists this clonotype with many counts. The chain couples TRBV11-3 to TRBJ2-1; no firm D call. The CDR3 loop spans 12 amino acids. With 0 bases removed from V and 7 bases from J, the gap between germline ends came to 4 bases. Germline lookup yields CDR1 SGHNT and CDR2 YENEEA. CDR3 coding DNA: TGTGCCAGCAGCTTAGAGTGGAATGAGCAGTTCTTC. Amino acids: CASSLEWNEQFF.

This clonotype was observed at least ten times. The gene calls are TRBV6-5 and TRBJ1-5; 7 positions match TRBD1. V gave up 0 bases and J gave up 4 bases; unmatched junction bases: 3. CDR3 length equals 15 residues. In germline, CDR1 is MNHEY, CDR2 SVGAGI. The CDR3 DNA sequence: TGTGCCAGCAGTTACTCGTCAGGGGGAAATCAGCCCCAGCATTTT. The encoded protein is CASSYSSGGNQPQHF.

The chain employs TRBV20-1 and TRBJ2-7; 8 bases are shared with TRBD2. The germline CDR1 and CDR2 sequences are DFQATT and SNEGSKA (reference sequence). This CDR3 region has 13 residues. V shed 3 bases, J shed 2 bases, and the junction held 3 bases outside the gene matches. In DNA form, the CDR3 reads TGCAGTGCTAGCGGGGGGGCCCCCTACGAGCAGTACGTC. This sequence encodes CSASGGAPYEQYV.

In this sample, this clonotype turned up a few times. The rearrangement links TRBV11-2 to TRBJ2-3; the D gene is possibly TRBD2 (7 bases). Trimming left V 8 bases short and J 3 bases short, with 12 bases between. This CDR3 spans 13 amino acids. Germline CDR1 reads SGHAT; CDR2 reads FQNNGV. CDR3 nucleotides: TGTGCCAGCGAGGGGGGGCTGACAGATACGCAGTATTTT. It codes for CASEGGLTDTQYF.